This T cell receptor (beta chain) originates from a study of cytomegalovirus exposure and HLA in healthy donors. Use of 60 Vbeta and 13 Jbeta primers characterized the PCR. Clones were read by immunoSEQ multiplex PCR, and TCRdb kept only the in-frame ones, dropping some. The sample shows 100,000 to 150,000 clones, roughly 14% of them seen only once. The V and J ends lost 2 bases and 0 bases respectively, with 4 bases between them. The germline CDR1 and CDR2 sequences are SNHLY and FYNNEI. CDR3 length: 13 amino acids. The clonotype comes from a woman aged 18-29 years in good health and CMV-seronegative. Sample: PBMCs. This chain uses TRBV2 with TRBJ1-2; D is unresolved. As DNA, the CDR3 is TGTGCCAGCAGTGAATCTGCTAACTATGGCTACACCTTC. As protein: CASSESANYGYTF.